A single sample gave rise to the 3 T cell receptor beta chains below, sequenced in a study of beta chain features in type 1 diabetes. Study results and caveats: All four CD4+ subsets from Type 1 diabetes patients carried moderately but significantly shorter TCRB CDR3s.

The antigens of these receptors remain unknown. All of the isolated RNA was reverse transcribed, so expressed TCRB transcripts were sequenced. Sequencing was performed with immunoSEQ multiplex PCR; in TCRdb, only in-frame clones are kept and a portion is missing. Seen here are more than 300,000 clones, about a tenth observed once, and the top ten hold around 1%. The specimen sequenced was central memory CD4+ T cells from blood. These receptors all stem from a man between 25 and 39 years old with type 1 diabetes.

This chain connects TRBV30 to TRBJ2-3; 13 positions agree with TRBD2. From germline, CDR1 is GTSNPN and CDR2 SVGIG (reference sequence). Unmatched junction bases numbered 6, after V lost 4 bases and J lost 2 bases. This CDR3 spans 16 amino acids. The CDR3 nucleotides read TGTGCCTGGAATTTTGGGACTAGCGGGATCACAGATACGCAGTATTTT. It yields the protein CAWNFGTSGITDTQYF.

This clone was seen a few times. This likely stems from a read error, as it lies one base from a far larger clone. The sample carries other DNA sequences with the same CDR3. The V call is TRBV7-9, the J call TRBJ2-3, with TRBD2 matching over 7 bases. Per germline, CDR1 SEHNR and CDR2 FQNEAQ (reference sequence). V shed 5 bases and J 0 bases; nucleotides not matched to a gene: 2. This CDR3 contains 14 residues. The CDR3 protein is CASSPAGSTDTQYF. The CDR3 DNA sequence: TGTGCCAGCAGCCCAGCGGGGAGCACAGATACGCAGTATTTT.

Comments on this clone: Compared with germline, one end of the junction differs, possibly owing to a read error. The rearrangement uses TRBV7-7 and TRBJ2-3; the match to TRBD2 covers 9 bases. This CDR3 spans 15 amino acids. Germline V gene data show CDR1 as SSHAT and CDR2 as FNYEAQ (reference sequence). CDR3 loop: CASSRMLAGYDTQYF. As DNA, the CDR3 is TGTGCTAGCAGCCGTATGCTAGCGGGGTATGATACGCAGTATTTT.